These T cell receptor beta chains were read from a single sample in a study of blood T cell repertoires in COVID-19. Profiled with immunoSEQ multiplex PCR; TCRdb holds only in-frame clones, not every one. In the table there are fewer than 100,000 clones, roughly 86% of which are singletons. Material: peripheral blood. The receptors here all came from a man in his fifties or sixties with acute or convalescent COVID-19. Each CDR3 is given with its conserved first and last residue. Fields, in order: V gene, D gene, J gene, clone size, CDR3 protein, CDR3 DNA. A D gene is named only where the DNA matches it firmly. Some rows have no size entry. The others give once, few or many, or a class for an expanded clone.

TRBV9	TRBD1	TRBJ1-1	NA	CASSVEGQGNTEAFF	TGTGCCAGCAGCGTAGAGGGACAGGGGAACACTGAAGCTTTCTTT
TRBV27	TRBD2	TRBJ2-5	NA	CASSQSSGAQETQYF	TGTGCCAGCAGCCAATCTAGCGGGGCTCAAGAGACCCAGTACTTC
TRBV5-5	TRBD1	TRBJ2-1	NA	CASSPSGTEAPNEQFF	TGTGCCAGCAGCCCCTCCGGGACAGAAGCCCCCAATGAGCAGTTCTTC
TRBV19	TRBD1	TRBJ1-2	NA	CASSNRGSVGYTF	TGTGCCAGTAGTAACAGGGGTTCGGTGGGCTACACCTTC
TRBV7-9	NA	TRBJ1-2	NA	CASSLGGPGYTF	TGTGCCAGCAGCTTAGGGGGGCCTGGCTACACCTTC
TRBV6-6	NA	TRBJ1-1	NA	CASSSGVTEAFF	TGTGCCAGCAGTTCAGGGGTCACTGAAGCTTTCTTT
TRBV24-1	NA	TRBJ2-2	NA	CATSATTANTGELFF	TGTGCCACCAGTGCCACGACAGCGAACACCGGGGAGCTGTTTTTT
TRBV27	NA	TRBJ1-6	NA	CASSLSNPKDRRGSPLHF	TGTGCCAGCAGCTTATCCAACCCTAAAGACAGGCGCGGTTCACCCCTCCACTTT
TRBV27	TRBD2	TRBJ2-1	NA	CASSFFLAGGNEQFF	TGTGCCAGCAGTTTTTTCCTAGCGGGAGGGAATGAGCAGTTCTTC
TRBV3-1/TRBV3-2	TRBD2	TRBJ2-2	NA	CASSQGLAGGSGELFF	TGTGCCAGCAGCCAAGGCCTAGCGGGAGGGTCGGGGGAGCTGTTTTTT
TRBV9	TRBD1	TRBJ1-2	NA	CASSVDGTGRYGYTF	TGTGCCAGCAGCGTAGATGGGACAGGGCGATATGGCTACACCTTC
TRBV3-1/TRBV3-2	TRBD1	TRBJ2-3	NA	CASSQDTGEIVADTQYF	TGTGCCAGCAGCCAAGACACAGGGGAGATAGTGGCAGATACGCAGTATTTT
TRBV5-8	TRBD1	TRBJ1-5	NA	CASSLGQGVVSNQPQHF	TGTGCCAGCAGCCTCGGACAGGGGGTCGTCAGCAATCAGCCCCAGCATTTT
TRBV11-3	TRBD2	TRBJ2-2	NA	CASTQAGVSPGELFF	TGTGCCAGCACCCAAGCGGGAGTCTCCCCCGGGGAGCTGTTTTTT
TRBV27	NA	TRBJ1-2	NA	CASSRSSGYGYTF	TGTGCCAGCAGCCGCTCATCGGGGTATGGCTACACCTTC
TRBV7-8	NA	TRBJ2-1	once	CASSLIPARSNEQFF	TGTGCCAGCAGCTTAATTCCAGCTAGGTCCAATGAGCAGTTCTTC
TRBV3-1/TRBV3-2	TRBD2	TRBJ2-7	NA	CASSPRIAGVIDF	TGTGCCAGCAGCCCCCGGATAGCGGGAGTTATCGACTTC
TRBV18	TRBD1	TRBJ2-7	NA	CASSQPGAGGSYEQYF	TGTGCCAGCTCACAGCCTGGCGCAGGGGGCTCCTACGAGCAGTACTTC
TRBV2	TRBD1	TRBJ1-2	NA	CAISDRYGYTF	TGTGCCATTTCGGACAGGTATGGCTACACCTTC
TRBV19	TRBD1	TRBJ1-5	NA	CASSAGQGSNQPQHF	TGTGCCAGTAGTGCGGGACAGGGGAGCAATCAGCCCCAGCATTTT
TRBV7-8	TRBD2	TRBJ2-3	NA	CASSPRTSGVRDTQYF	TGTGCCAGCAGCCCCCGGACTAGCGGGGTCCGTGATACGCAGTATTTT
TRBV7-3	TRBD1	TRBJ1-5	once	CASSPGTGLNEPQHF	TGTGCCAGCAGCCCTGGGACAGGCCTAAATGAGCCCCAGCATTTT
TRBV13	TRBD1	TRBJ1-1	once	CASSSIEQGDNTEAFF	TGTGCCAGCAGCTCCATAGAGCAGGGGGATAACACTGAAGCTTTCTTT
TRBV5-1	NA	TRBJ2-3	NA	CASSPQTRTDTQYF	TGCGCCAGCAGCCCTCAAACTCGGACAGATACGCAGTATTTT
TRBV5-6	TRBD1	TRBJ1-2	NA	CASSSQVGTESYGYTF	TGTGCCAGCAGCTCACAAGTCGGGACAGAGAGCTATGGCTACACCTTC
TRBV5-6	NA	TRBJ2-7	NA	CASSWTGLEQYF	TGTGCCAGCAGCTGGACGGGACTCGAGCAGTACTTC
TRBV7-3	NA	TRBJ1-1	NA	CASSLNPGAPNTEAFF	TGTGCCAGCAGCTTAAACCCAGGGGCGCCGAACACTGAAGCTTTCTTT
TRBV4-2	TRBD2	TRBJ2-7	NA	CASSQASGAGYEQYF	TGTGCCAGCAGCCAAGCTAGCGGGGCCGGCTACGAGCAGTACTTC
TRBV27	TRBD2	TRBJ2-7	NA	CASSLGTSGIYEQYF	TGTGCCAGCAGTTTAGGGACTAGCGGGATCTACGAGCAGTACTTC
TRBV7-7	NA	TRBJ1-3	once	CASSASLNSGNTIYF	TGTGCTAGCAGCGCGAGTCTGAACTCTGGAAACACCATATATTTT
TRBV10-3	TRBD2	TRBJ2-3	NA	CAISPSSGRLGGGPDTQYF	TGTGCCATCAGCCCCTCTAGCGGGAGATTGGGTGGAGGCCCAGATACGCAGTATTTT
TRBV11-3	NA	TRBJ2-5	NA	CASSAGFQETQYF	TGTGCCAGCAGCGCCGGGTTCCAAGAGACCCAGTACTTC
TRBV19	TRBD2	TRBJ2-1	NA	CASSIEVGGGVNEQFF	TGTGCCAGTAGTATAGAGGTGGGGGGAGGGGTCAATGAGCAGTTCTTC
TRBV14	NA	TRBJ2-5	NA	CASSQDLVGERQETQYF	TGTGCCAGCAGCCAAGATCTGGTGGGAGAGAGGCAAGAGACCCAGTACTTC
TRBV11-3	TRBD2	TRBJ2-4	NA	CASSLTSGRDIQYF	TGTGCCAGCAGTCTTACTAGCGGGAGGGACATTCAGTACTTC
TRBV30	TRBD1	TRBJ2-7	once	CAWSPGQGKGYEQYF	TGTGCCTGGTCCCCGGGACAGGGTAAGGGCTACGAGCAGTACTTC
TRBV24-1	NA	TRBJ1-2	NA	CATSDTTGTGGFGYTF	TGTGCCACCAGTGACACCACCGGGACGGGAGGATTCGGCTACACCTTC
TRBV4-1	NA	TRBJ1-5	NA	CASSQPDNGNQPQHF	TGCGCCAGCAGCCAACCTGACAACGGCAATCAGCCCCAGCATTTT
TRBV5-1	NA	TRBJ1-1	NA	CASSDYSGNTEAFF	TGCGCCAGCAGTGATTATTCAGGAAACACTGAAGCTTTCTTT
TRBV19	NA	TRBJ2-2	few	CASRKGGTGELFF	TGTGCCAGTAGGAAAGGGGGCACCGGGGAGCTGTTTTTT
TRBV9	NA	TRBJ2-1	NA	CASSVVPSGPTYNEQFF	TGTGCCAGCAGCGTAGTCCCCAGTGGCCCCACCTACAATGAGCAGTTCTTC
TRBV7-8	NA	TRBJ1-2	NA	CASSLELGAIYGYTF	TGTGCCAGCAGCTTAGAGTTAGGGGCCATCTATGGCTACACCTTC
TRBV11-2	NA	TRBJ2-1	NA	CASSNSGTYNEQFF	TGTGCCAGCAGCAATAGCGGTACCTACAATGAGCAGTTCTTC
TRBV6-5	NA	TRBJ1-5	NA	CASRLSSYSNQPQHF	TGTGCCAGCAGGCTTTCGAGTTATAGCAATCAGCCCCAGCATTTT
TRBV25-1	TRBD2	TRBJ2-5	once	CASSEGLAGLFAETQYF	TGTGCCAGCAGTGAGGGACTAGCGGGACTCTTCGCCGAGACCCAGTACTTC
TRBV27	TRBD2	TRBJ2-1	NA	CASSLSILAVSYNEQFF	TGTGCCAGCAGTTTATCCATACTAGCGGTTTCCTACAATGAGCAGTTCTTC
TRBV7-3	TRBD2	TRBJ2-7	NA	CASSISGRGTYEQYF	TGTGCCAGCAGCATTAGCGGGAGAGGGACCTACGAGCAGTACTTC
TRBV7-8	NA	TRBJ1-2	NA	CASSLNVADRGYTF	TGTGCCAGCAGCTTAAACGTAGCGGATCGCGGCTACACCTTC
TRBV2	NA	TRBJ1-3	NA	CASSRDSGKAGNTIYF	TGTGCCAGCAGTCGCGACTCAGGGAAAGCTGGAAACACCATATATTTT
TRBV5-1	TRBD2	TRBJ2-1	NA	CASSFASGRGAYNEQFF	TGCGCCAGCAGCTTCGCTAGCGGGAGGGGGGCCTACAATGAGCAGTTCTTC